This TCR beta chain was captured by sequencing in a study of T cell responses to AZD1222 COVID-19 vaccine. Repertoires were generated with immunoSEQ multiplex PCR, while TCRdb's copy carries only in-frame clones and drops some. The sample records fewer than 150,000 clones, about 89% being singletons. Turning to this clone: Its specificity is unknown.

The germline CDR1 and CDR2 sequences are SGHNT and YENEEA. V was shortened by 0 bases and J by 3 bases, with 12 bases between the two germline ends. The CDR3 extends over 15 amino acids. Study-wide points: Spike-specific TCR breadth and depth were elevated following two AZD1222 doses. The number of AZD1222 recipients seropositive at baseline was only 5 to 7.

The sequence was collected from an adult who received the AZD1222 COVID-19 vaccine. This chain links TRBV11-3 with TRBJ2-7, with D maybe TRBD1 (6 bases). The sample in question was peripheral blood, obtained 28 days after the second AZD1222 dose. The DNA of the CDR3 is TGTGCCAGCAGCTTAGAACCTACAGGGAGCTACGAGCAGTACTTC. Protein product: CASSLEPTGSYEQYF. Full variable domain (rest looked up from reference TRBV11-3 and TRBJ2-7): EAGVVQSPRYKIIEKKQPVAFWCNPISGHNTLYWYLQNLGQGPELLIRYENEEAVDDSQLPKDRFSAERLKGVDSTLKIQPAELGDSAVYLCASSLEPTGSYEQYFGPGTRLTVT.